Detailed here is one T cell receptor beta chain. The CDR3 is 15 amino acids. Trimming at V came to 0 bases and at J to 2 bases, leaving 4 bases not matched to a gene. Per the germline V gene, CDR1 is SGHRS and CDR2 is YFSETQ. This specimen comes from a study of cytomegalovirus exposure and HLA in healthy donors. About the study: In an earlier analysis, 95 million to 140 million unique TCR beta sequences were found from about 190 million T cells.

PCR was performed using 60 Vbeta and 13 Jbeta primers. Clones were read by immunoSEQ multiplex PCR, and TCRdb kept only the in-frame ones, dropping some. The profile covers more than 95,000 clones, with about four fifths appearing a single time and 2.5% to 3.5% taken by the ten largest. The chain has TRBV5-1 and TRBJ2-7; 8 nucleotides line up with TRBD1. The material sequenced was PBMCs. The sequence was collected from a female donor in good health and CMV-seropositive. This CDR3 reads CASSLGQGLAYEQYF. As DNA, the CDR3 is TGCGCCAGCAGCTTGGGACAGGGGTTAGCCTACGAGCAGTACTTC.